This T cell receptor (beta chain) came from a study of OX40 agonist ivuxolimab in advanced cancers. CDR3 size: 15 residues. Germline V CDR1 and CDR2: WSHSY, SAAADI. The ends lost 7 bases at V and 9 bases at J; junction bases unmatched: 8. Study-wide results and caveats: At 0.1 to 3.0 mg/kg and by week 6, clonal expansion occurred in CD4+ and CD8+ blood T cells. In CD8+ T cells, expanded clones were on average more numerous than in CD4+.

With respect to this clone: No antigen is known for it.

Repertoires were generated with immunoSEQ multiplex PCR, while TCRdb's copy carries only in-frame clones and drops some. Of under 150,000 clones detected, about 93% appear once; the ten largest clones hold roughly 1%. Source: CD4+ or CD8+ T cells sorted from blood, taken in a trial of the OX40 agonist ivuxolimab. The V call is TRBV10-2, the J call TRBJ2-1, with 14 bases lining up with TRBD2. The source is an adult with an advanced solid tumor such as melanoma, head and neck, liver or kidney cancer. Written as DNA, the CDR3 is TGCGCCAGCACGAGACTAGCGGGAGGGATTGCTGAGCAGTTCTTC. This translates into CASTRLAGGIAEQFF.